The 30 T cell receptor beta chains listed next were all sequenced from one sample in a study of shared clonotypes between healthy human individuals. Measured with immunoSEQ multiplex PCR; TCRdb has only the in-frame clones, and not every one. The sample has around 2.5 million clones; roughly 93% are singletons. Source material: naive CD4+ T cells from PBMCs. Described subset: CD45RA+ positively selected. These TCRs come from a man younger than 35 in good health. Some clones in this sample may be carry-over from other donors' samples.

Only one count was recorded for this clone. V and J are TRBV30 and TRBJ2-1, with 10 bases aligning to TRBD1. Per germline, CDR1 GTSNPN and CDR2 SVGIG (reference sequence). The CDR3 has 14 amino acids. J gave up 8 bases and V 1 base, and 5 bases lay outside the gene matches. The chain's CDR3 is CAWSGGQGFDEQFF. The CDR3 DNA sequence: TGTGCCTGGAGTGGGGGACAGGGGTTTGATGAGCAGTTCTTC.

The chain links TRBV7-2 to TRBJ2-5, with 7 bases matching TRBD1. CDR3 length: 13 residues. Germline loops: CDR1 SGHTA, CDR2 FQGNSA. The ends lost 4 bases at V and 11 bases at J; junction bases unmatched: 10. DNA for the CDR3: TGTGCCAGCAGCTCCAGCAACCAGGGGGAGCAGTACTTC. Protein sequence: CASSSSNQGEQYF.

This chain joins TRBV6-5 and TRBJ2-3; 9 nucleotides agree with TRBD1. The CDR3 extends over 14 amino acids. The germline gives CDR1 MNHEY, CDR2 SVGAGI. After removal of 7 bases from V and 3 bases from J, the junction contained 5 bases not matched to a gene. CDR3 sequence reads: CASTQDRGTDTQYF. CDR3 nucleotides: TGTGCCAGCACCCAGGACAGGGGAACAGATACGCAGTATTTT.

The chain couples TRBV19 to TRBJ2-1; TRBD2 aligns across 11 bases. Germline V gene sequence: CDR1 LNHDA, CDR2 SQIVND (reference sequence). The V and J ends lost 11 bases and 12 bases, in that order; junction bases with no gene match: 15. The CDR3 loop spans 14 amino acids. CDR3 nucleotides: TGTGCCCCGAGCACTAGCGGGGGCTCGGGGGTGCAGTTCTTC. Translated: CAPSTSGGSGVQFF.

This chain connects TRBV28 to TRBJ2-7; the D call may be TRBD1 or TRBD2 (5 bases each). Trimming removed 10 bases at V and 2 bases at J, with 15 bases between. The V gene's germline CDR1 is MDHEN and CDR2 SYDVKM. The CDR3 sequence is 13 residues long. CDR3 protein: CATTGTVTYEQYF. CDR3 nucleotide sequence: TGTGCCACTACCGGGACGGTGACCTACGAGCAGTACTTC.

This clone appeared a single time. CDR3 amino acids: CSVGMLLNNEQFF. CDR3 in DNA: TGCAGCGTTGGGATGCTCCTAAACAATGAGCAGTTCTTC. The genes are TRBV29-1 and TRBJ2-1, with no clear D. Looked up from germline, CDR1 is SQVTM and CDR2 is ANQGSEA. The CDR3 has 13 residues. Trimming pared 4 bases from V and 5 bases from J, leaving 12 bases between.

The gene calls are TRBV7-2 and TRBJ2-7; D remains ambiguous. CDR1 and CDR2 (germline): SGHTA, FQGNSA. Trimming removed 5 bases at V and 5 bases at J, with 16 bases between. CDR3 size: 14 residues. The CDR3: CASSPRTYSDEQYF. In DNA, the CDR3 is TGTGCCAGCAGCCCCAGGACCTATTCCGACGAGCAGTACTTC.

V usage is TRBV5-1 and J usage is TRBJ2-5, with 8 bases aligning to TRBD1. This CDR3 spans 16 amino acids. Germline CDR1 reads SGHRS; CDR2 reads YFSETQ. J gave up 1 base and V 5 bases, and 10 bases lay outside the gene matches. The CDR3 reads CASRPGQGAGQETQYF. The CDR3, as DNA: TGCGCCAGCAGACCCGGACAGGGCGCCGGCCAAGAGACCCAGTACTTC.

The V gene is TRBV6-6, the J gene TRBJ2-7, with D perhaps TRBD2 (6 bases). CDR3 length: 14 amino acids. The germline gives CDR1 MNHNY, CDR2 SVGAGI (reference sequence). V was cut by 0 bases and J by 6 bases, with 12 bases left in between. The CDR3 nucleotides read TGTGCCAGCAGTTACTCGAGGCGGGAAGGCGAGCAGTACTTC. Its translation is CASSYSRREGEQYF.

About this clone: This same CDR3 is encoded by further DNA sequences in the sample. V is TRBV7-3 and J is TRBJ2-3, with D tentatively TRBD2 (6 bases). V was trimmed by 2 bases and J by 1 base, leaving 10 bases between them. This CDR3 spans 15 amino acids. From germline, CDR1 is SGHTA and CDR2 FQGTGA. In DNA, the CDR3 is TGTGCCAGCAGCTTACTGGAGGGCGGCACAGATACGCAGTATTTT. As protein: CASSLLEGGTDTQYF.

The gene calls are TRBV10-3 and TRBJ2-3; 12 bases align to TRBD2. In germline, CDR1 is ENHRY, CDR2 SYGVKD. CDR3 length equals 14 residues. The V gene end was trimmed by 10 bases and the J gene end by 5 bases; junction bases not matched to a gene: 7. In DNA, the CDR3 is TGTGCCAGCCGACTAGCGGGAGCTCAAGATACGCAGTATTTT. Protein: CASRLAGAQDTQYF.

The CDR3 DNA reads TGTGCCAGCTGGAGAGCTAGCGGGAGAGGGAATGAGCAGTTCTTC. This codes for CASWRASGRGNEQFF. V and J are TRBV27 and TRBJ2-1, with 10 bases matching TRBD2. Germline assignment: CDR1 MNHEY and CDR2 SMNVEV (reference sequence). The trim removed 8 bases at V and 7 bases at J, leaving 11 bases unmatched. The CDR3 sequence is 15 residues long.

This chain uses TRBV10-2 with TRBJ2-7; D is ambiguous. Germline V CDR1 and CDR2: WSHSY, SAAADI. The CDR3 has 13 amino acids. Trimming pared 7 bases from V and 2 bases from J, leaving 12 bases between. The CDR3 coding sequence is TGCGCCAGCAAGGGTGGAACGGCCTACGAGCAGTACTTC. Its protein is CASKGGTAYEQYF.

Details on this clone: This CDR3 is also generated by other DNA sequences in the sample. The chain recombines TRBV6-5 with TRBJ2-1; no reliable D call. There are 15 residues in the CDR3. Trimming shortened V by 2 bases and J by 1 base, and 9 bases separated the two germline ends. CDR1 and CDR2 from the germline V gene are MNHEY and SVGAGI. The CDR3 loop is CASSYGSGSYNEQFF. The CDR3 DNA reads TGTGCCAGCAGTTACGGCTCTGGGTCCTACAATGAGCAGTTCTTC.

Worth noting for this clone: At the DNA level, this CDR3 is encoded by other sequences in the same sample as well. The rearrangement links TRBV2 to TRBJ1-2; D perhaps matches TRBD1 (6 bases). This CDR3 has 11 residues. Trimming left V 8 bases short and J 5 bases short, with 9 bases between. Looked up from germline, CDR1 is SNHLY and CDR2 is FYNNEI. The CDR3 is CASRQEYGYTF. The CDR3 region has the DNA TGTGCCAGCCGACAGGAGTATGGCTACACCTTC. Drawing the rest from reference TRBV2 and TRBJ1-2, the complete variable domain is EPEVTQTPSHQVTQMGQEVILRCVPISNHLYFYWYRQILGQKVEFLVSFYNNEISEKSEIFDDQFSVERPDGSNFTLKIRSTKLEDSAMYFCASRQEYGYTFGSGTRLTVV.

The chain employs TRBV7-9 and TRBJ1-6; unclear D gene. The CDR3 runs to 14 residues. V was shortened by 3 bases and J by 9 bases, with 12 bases between the two germline ends. Germline CDR1 is SEHNR and CDR2 is FQNEAQ (reference sequence). In nucleotides, the CDR3 is TGTGCCAGCAGCTTGGGAGGATTTCTTTCACCCCTCCACTTT. The encoded protein is CASSLGGFLSPLHF.

DNA for the CDR3: TGTGCCAGCAGCGTATTGAACAGGGGCCCCACTCAAGATACGCAGTATTTT. It specifies CASSVLNRGPTQDTQYF. The genes are TRBV11-3 and TRBJ2-3; 7 nucleotides align to TRBD1. This CDR3 contains 17 residues. Losses at the gene ends were 5 bases for V and 5 bases for J; bases not matched to a gene: 16. Germline V gene lookup returns CDR1 SGHNT and CDR2 YENEEA.

The J gene is TRBJ2-3, the V gene TRBV6-1; no clear D gene. The V end lost 1 base, the J end lost 4 bases, and 6 bases lay between the germline ends. The CDR3 sequence is 13 residues long. Germline V gives CDR1 MNHNS, CDR2 SASEGT. The CDR3 nucleotides are TGTGCCAGCAGTGAAGGAATCGCAGATACGCAGTATTTT. It is translated as CASSEGIADTQYF.

The chain combines TRBV11-3 with TRBJ2-2; D gene unclear. The ends were cut back, 2 bases at V and 1 base at J, with 2 bases in the middle. Germline CDR1 and CDR2: SGHNT and YENEEA. The CDR3 consists of 13 residues. CDR3 DNA: TGTGCCAGCAGCTTAAAGAACACCGGGGAGCTGTTTTTT. This sequence encodes CASSLKNTGELFF.

The V call is TRBV27, the J call TRBJ1-2; 9 nucleotides match TRBD1. Trimming cost V 6 bases and J 8 bases; bases outside gene matches: 7. CDR1 and CDR2 (germline): MNHEY, SMNVEV (reference sequence). The CDR3 runs to 13 residues. CDR3 coding DNA: TGTGCCAGCAGACAACAGGGGGCGGGGGGCTACACCTTC. Protein product: CASRQQGAGGYTF.

This chain joins TRBV5-5 and TRBJ2-5, with D unclear. CDR3 length equals 16 residues. Germline CDR1 and CDR2: SGHKS and YYEKEE (reference sequence). V was pared by 0 bases and J by 1 base, with 13 bases between. The CDR3 coding sequence is TGTGCCAGCAGCTTGGATGGGCAGCCTTTCCAAGAGACCCAGTACTTC. It codes for CASSLDGQPFQETQYF.

The rearrangement joins TRBV19 to TRBJ1-2, with TRBD1 identical over 7 bases. The germline CDR1 and CDR2 sequences are LNHDA and SQIVND (reference sequence). This CDR3 is built from 13 residues. The ends lost 7 bases at V and 7 bases at J; junction bases unmatched: 9. The CDR3 nucleotides read TGTGCCAGTACCAGGACAGGAGCAAGTGGCTACACCTTC. Translated, it gives CASTRTGASGYTF. Using reference TRBV19 and TRBJ1-2 for the parts outside the CDR3, the full variable domain is DGGITQSPKYLFRKEGQNVTLSCEQNLNHDAMYWYRQDPGQGLRLIYYSQIVNDFQKGDIAEGYSVSREKKESFPLTVTSAQKNPTAFYLCASTRTGASGYTFGSGTRLTVV.

The chain couples TRBV14 to TRBJ1-2; D not certain. Trimming stripped 4 bases from V and 4 bases from J, with 10 bases between. CDR3 size: 13 residues. The germline gives CDR1 SGHDN, CDR2 FVKESK. This CDR3 is CASSRTSRYGYTF. The DNA of the CDR3 is TGTGCCAGCAGCCGGACGTCCCGCTATGGCTACACCTTC.

The chain recombines TRBV9 with TRBJ2-7; D assignment may be TRBD1 or TRBD2 (5 bases each). The CDR3 has 17 amino acids. Germline assignment: CDR1 SGDLS and CDR2 YYNGEE. V dropped 3 bases and J dropped 0 bases, with 19 bases sitting between them. CDR3 nucleotides: TGTGCCAGCAGCGGTCTGGACCGGGACGGATACTCCTACGAGCAGTACTTC. Its protein is CASSGLDRDGYSYEQYF. The complete variable domain, with remaining parts taken from reference TRBV9 and TRBJ2-7, reads DSGVTQTPKHLITATGQRVTLRCSPRSGDLSVYWYQQSLDQGLQFLIQYYNGEERAKGNILERFSAQQFPDLHSELNLSSLELGDSALYFCASSGLDRDGYSYEQYFGPGTRLTVT.

V is TRBV5-4 and J is TRBJ1-1; D remains unclear. Between the trimmed V and J ends, which lost 4 bases and 7 bases, there was a span of 14 bases. CDR1 and CDR2 from the germline V gene are SGHNT and YYREEE (reference sequence). The CDR3 extends over 13 amino acids. CDR3 sequence: CASSPSGVHEAFF. Here the CDR3 DNA reads TGTGCCAGCAGCCCAAGTGGGGTTCATGAAGCTTTCTTT.

This chain joins TRBV4-2 and TRBJ2-3; TRBD2 aligns across 11 bases. The CDR3 consists of 17 residues. J lost 4 bases, V lost 0 bases, and 6 bases had no gene match. CDR1 and CDR2 (germline): LGHNA, YNFKEQ. In DNA, the CDR3 is TGTGCCAGCAGCCAAGACCCGTCTAGCGGGAGGTCAGATACGCAGTATTTT. It encodes CASSQDPSSGRSDTQYF.

This chain connects TRBV5-4 to TRBJ2-5; 7 nucleotides line up with TRBD2. Trimming took 3 bases from V and 4 from J; bases not matched to a gene: 12. This CDR3 contains 16 residues. Looked up from germline, CDR1 is SGHNT and CDR2 is YYREEE (reference sequence). This chain's CDR3 is CASSSRTSGMGETQYF. In nucleotides, the CDR3 is TGTGCCAGCAGCTCGAGGACCAGCGGGATGGGAGAGACCCAGTACTTC.

The chain has TRBV6-5 and TRBJ2-1; D gene ambiguous. The CDR3 is made up of 11 amino acids. V was trimmed by 5 bases and J by 10 bases, leaving 9 bases between them. Germline V gene data show CDR1 as MNHEY and CDR2 as SVGAGI. The CDR3 DNA follows: TGTGCCAGCAGTCCCTACGTGGAGCAGTTCTTC. Amino acid sequence: CASSPYVEQFF.

The chain uses TRBV27 and TRBJ2-7; 13 bases are shared with TRBD2. The germline V gene encodes CDR1 MNHEY and CDR2 SMNVEV (reference sequence). The CDR3 extends over 17 amino acids. V lost 7 bases to trimming and J lost 3 bases; unmatched junction nucleotides: 12. CDR3 nucleotides: TGTGCCAGCACCTCGACTAGCGGGAGGCCGACATACTACGAGCAGTACTTC. Protein: CASTSTSGRPTYYEQYF.

This clone has just one count. The chain joins TRBV19 to TRBJ2-1; TRBD1 aligns across 7 bases. The CDR3 has 15 amino acids. CDR1 is LNHDA and CDR2 is SQIVND in the germline V gene (reference sequence). After removal of 6 bases from V and 6 bases from J, the junction contained 11 bases not matched to a gene. The CDR3 DNA sequence: TGTGCCAGTAGGCCCCCCGGGACAGCCATCAATGAGCAGTTCTTC. As protein: CASRPPGTAINEQFF.